This T cell receptor (beta chain) was sequenced for a study of spatial heterogeneity in lung cancer. In the study overall: When follow-up PBMC samples existed, they were sequenced (at a median of about 24 months after resection).

Via MiXCR, TCRdb re-called the 5' RACE reads, giving one row per CDR3 protein. The sample yields some 54,000 distinct CDR3 sequences, roughly 7% seen once. The sample holds many counts of this clonotype. Its antigen remains unknown. Study outcomes and limitations: Compared with follow-up, resection was when ubiquitous expanded tumor TCRs appeared in blood more.

V gave up 3 bases and J gave up 7 bases; unmatched junction bases: 9. The germline CDR1 and CDR2 sequences are SQVTM and ANQGSEA. The CDR3 spans 14 residues. Regarding time point: blood at routine non-recurrence follow-up after resection. The input material, whole RNA from tumor, nontumor lung or frozen PBMC, was sequenced unsorted. The chain uses TRBV29-1 and TRBJ1-2, with 9 bases lining up with TRBD1. The source material was PBMCs, sampled at follow-up. This clonotype originated in a female donor with early-stage non-small cell lung cancer. The CDR3 nucleotides read TGCAGCGTTGAGGGGGACAGGGTTGGCGCTGGCTACACCTTC. Encoded protein: CSVEGDRVGAGYTF.